This entry describes one T cell receptor beta chain. The data stem from a study of T cell responses to AZD1222 COVID-19 vaccine. The CDR3 covers 15 residues. The V gene lost 1 base and the J gene lost 3 bases, with 14 bases spanning the gap. CDR1 and CDR2 from the germline V gene are SGHRS and YFSETQ. TCRdb keeps only in-frame clones here, not all; method: immunoSEQ multiplex PCR. Of more than 140,000 clones detected, more than 80% appear once; the ten largest clones hold about 3%. The sequence derives from an adult in good health. The sequencing used peripheral blood, collected on day 0 of AZD1222 vaccination. The chain links TRBV5-1 to TRBJ2-7; the D call may be TRBD1 or TRBD2 (6 bases each). The DNA for the CDR3 is TGCGCCAGCAGCTTGTTTCCGGGGGCTGACTACGAGCAGTACTTC. Amino acid sequence: CASSLFPGADYEQYF.